The 20 T cell receptor beta chains in this list originate from one sample, sequenced in a study of control samples from healthy donors and cancer patients. Repertoires were generated with immunoSEQ multiplex PCR, while TCRdb's copy carries only in-frame clones and drops some. The repertoire holds about 120,000 clones, with approximately 89% as singletons. Sequenced: blood. Every receptor here comes from a woman aged 18-35 years in good health.

J is TRBJ1-4 and V is TRBV6-2 or TRBV6-3; no reliable D call. The CDR3 extends over 14 amino acids. With 6 bases removed from V and 0 bases from J, the gap between germline ends came to 8 bases. The V gene's germline CDR1 is MNHEY and CDR2 SVGEGT. CDR3 DNA: TGTGCCAGCAGCCTCGTGGCAACTAATGAAAAACTGTTTTTT. It codes for CASSLVATNEKLFF.

The rearrangement joins TRBV4-2 to TRBJ2-5; 10 bases fit TRBD2. The germline V gene encodes CDR1 LGHNA and CDR2 YNFKEQ. Germline trimming cut 1 base from V and 1 base from J; bases unmatched to any gene: 6. This CDR3 is built from 17 residues. The CDR3 DNA reads TGTGCCAGCAGCCAAGTAGCTAGCGGGGGTGTCCAAGAGACCCAGTACTTC. Translated: CASSQVASGGVQETQYF.

Only a few counts were recorded for this clone. This sequence joins TRBV9 and TRBJ2-5; 10 bases line up with TRBD1. V was clipped by 4 bases and J by 5 bases; unmatched bases: 5. From germline, CDR1 is SGDLS and CDR2 YYNGEE. CDR3 length: 14 amino acids. CDR3 DNA: TGTGCCAGCAGCCCCAGGACAGGGGGGGAGACCCAGTACTTC. Its translation: CASSPRTGGETQYF.

The genes are TRBV7-9 and TRBJ1-4; no definite D call. V was pared by 5 bases and J by 10 bases, with 11 bases between. Germline V gene lookup returns CDR1 SEHNR and CDR2 FQNEAQ (reference sequence). The length of the CDR3 is 12 residues. CDR3 sequence reads: CASSPRTGKLFF. CDR3 DNA sequence: TGTGCCAGCAGCCCCCGGACTGGAAAACTGTTTTTT.

The V call is TRBV2, the J call TRBJ2-3; TRBD2 matches at 9 bases. J gave up 6 bases and V 11 bases, and 9 bases lay outside the gene matches. The CDR3 is 13 residues long. The V gene's germline CDR1 is SNHLY and CDR2 FYNNEI. CDR3 bases: TGTGCCGGGCGGGGGGGCCTGAGGGATACGCAGTATTTT. It translates to CAGRGGLRDTQYF.

Only one count was recorded for this clone. The chain joins TRBV29-1 to TRBJ2-1, with unresolved D. The germline V gene encodes CDR1 SQVTM and CDR2 ANQGSEA. Trimming shortened V by 5 bases and J by 4 bases, and 12 bases separated the two germline ends. The CDR3 consists of 13 residues. CDR3 DNA: TGCAGCGTTCGGGCACTGCGGTACAATGAGCAGTTCTTC. Its protein product is CSVRALRYNEQFF.

The chain is built from TRBV13 and TRBJ1-6; D is unresolved. Per the germline V gene, CDR1 is PRHDT and CDR2 is FYEKMQ (reference sequence). V lost 6 bases and J 16 bases, leaving 13 bases between the germline ends. The CDR3 totals 11 residues. The CDR3 DNA sequence: TGTGCCAGCAGAGTCCGGGCCCCTCTCCACTTT. It encodes CASRVRAPLHF. Full variable domain (rest looked up from reference TRBV13 and TRBJ1-6): AAGVIQSPRHLIKEKRETATLKCYPIPRHDTVYWYQQGPGQDPQFLISFYEKMQSDKGSIPDRFSAQQFSDYHSELNMSSLELGDSALYFCASRVRAPLHFGNGTRLTVT.

The gene calls are TRBV28 and TRBJ1-1; D is undetermined. V was pared by 2 bases and J by 3 bases, with 19 bases between. The CDR3 is made up of 17 amino acids. Per germline, CDR1 MDHEN and CDR2 SYDVKM. CDR3 sequence (DNA): TGTGCCAGCAGTTTAGGCTCGTGGAGGAGCCCTTACACTGAAGCTTTCTTT. This codes for CASSLGSWRSPYTEAFF.

J is TRBJ2-5 and V is TRBV28; D perhaps matches TRBD1 (6 bases). This CDR3 region has 19 residues. Germline values: CDR1 MDHEN, CDR2 SYDVKM. Trimming removed 3 bases at V and 5 bases at J, with 28 bases between. CDR3 in amino acids: CASSLSPLQGTRVQETQYF. Here the CDR3 DNA reads TGTGCCAGCAGTTTGAGTCCGCTACAGGGAACTAGGGTACAGGAGACCCAGTACTTC. Based on the CDR3 plus reference TRBV28 and TRBJ2-5, the full variable domain is DVKVTQSSRYLVKRTGEKVFLECVQDMDHENMFWYRQDPGLGLRLIYFSYDVKMKEKGDIPEGYSVSREKKERFSLILESASTNQTSMYLCASSLSPLQGTRVQETQYFGPGTRLLVL.

The genes are TRBV27 and TRBJ1-5; 8 nucleotides match TRBD1. CDR3 size: 15 residues. The germline CDR1 and CDR2 sequences are MNHEY and SMNVEV (reference sequence). Trimming at V came to 7 bases and at J to 6 bases, leaving 11 bases not matched to a gene. CDR3 amino acids: CASKTRGLSGQPQHF. Written as DNA, the CDR3 is TGTGCCAGCAAGACCAGGGGGCTTTCAGGTCAGCCCCAGCATTTT.

This clone occurred once. The chain combines TRBV9 with TRBJ2-1; TRBD1 agrees at 8 bases. This CDR3 spans 16 amino acids. With V trimmed by 3 bases and J by 5 bases, 10 bases remained unmatched. CDR1 and CDR2 from the germline V gene are SGDLS and YYNGEE. As DNA, the CDR3 is TGTGCCAGCAGCGCTGGACCGGGACAGGCGCACAATGAGCAGTTCTTC. Translation: CASSAGPGQAHNEQFF.

This sequence joins TRBV7-2 and TRBJ2-3; TRBD1 might be the D (5 bases). This CDR3 is 14 amino acids long. V lost 4 bases and J 5 bases, leaving 13 bases between the germline ends. In germline, CDR1 is SGHTA, CDR2 FQGNSA. The CDR3 sequence: CASSSQLGVDTQYF. CDR3 coding DNA: TGTGCCAGCAGCTCCCAGCTAGGGGTAGATACGCAGTATTTT.

The chain employs TRBV28 and TRBJ1-2; D possibly corresponds to TRBD1 (5 bases). The germline gives CDR1 MDHEN, CDR2 SYDVKM. The V end lost 3 bases, the J end lost 4 bases, and 12 bases lay between the germline ends. This CDR3 is built from 14 residues. The CDR3 DNA sequence: TGTGCCAGCAGTTTGCTTGAGGGGTTCTATGGCTACACCTTC. Translated, it gives CASSLLEGFYGYTF.

This clone was detected once. The chain couples TRBV28 to TRBJ2-3; tentatively, D is TRBD1 (5 bases). The germline V gene encodes CDR1 MDHEN and CDR2 SYDVKM. CDR3 length: 14 amino acids. V was pared by 3 bases and J by 2 bases, with 9 bases between. Written as DNA, the CDR3 is TGTGCCAGCAGTTTTGTCAGGGTCACAGATACGCAGTATTTT. The encoded protein is CASSFVRVTDTQYF.

J is TRBJ2-1 and V is TRBV7-3; 8 bases agree with TRBD2. CDR1 and CDR2 from the germline V gene are SGHTA and FQGTGA. The ends lost 4 bases at V and 6 bases at J; junction bases unmatched: 8. The CDR3 is made up of 15 amino acids. The CDR3 DNA reads TGTGCCAGCAGCTCAGGGGTAGCGGGGCCCAATGAGCAGTTCTTC. It specifies CASSSGVAGPNEQFF.

The V gene is TRBV5-6, the J gene TRBJ2-5; unclear D gene. Germline V CDR1 and CDR2: SGHDT, YYEEEE. V was trimmed by 6 bases and J by 5 bases, leaving 8 bases between them. This CDR3 is built from 11 residues. CDR3 DNA: TGTGCCAGCAAGCTCGGTGAGACCCAGTACTTC. Translation: CASKLGETQYF.

The V gene is TRBV29-1, the J gene TRBJ1-4; 7 nucleotides agree with TRBD1. With V trimmed by 0 bases and J by 8 bases, 6 bases remained unmatched. The CDR3 spans 14 residues. CDR1 SQVTM and CDR2 ANQGSEA come from the germline V gene. This CDR3 is CSVEETGPREKLFF. The CDR3 DNA sequence: TGCAGCGTTGAAGAGACAGGGCCAAGAGAAAAACTGTTTTTT.

The rearrangement joins TRBV19 to TRBJ1-1; TRBD1 agrees at 7 bases. Germline CDR1 and CDR2: LNHDA and SQIVND (reference sequence). The CDR3 sequence is 14 residues long. The V gene end was trimmed by 7 bases and the J gene end by 2 bases; junction bases not matched to a gene: 7. The CDR3 protein is CASKRDSPNTEAFF. The DNA for the CDR3 is TGTGCCAGTAAACGGGACAGCCCAAACACTGAAGCTTTCTTT.

The V gene is TRBV3-1 (or the pseudogene TRBV3-2), the J gene TRBJ2-7; 7 bases are a match to TRBD2. Germline V lookup: CDR1 LGHDT, CDR2 YNNKEL (reference sequence). The CDR3 length is 18 residues. Germline trimming cut 1 base from V and 3 bases from J; bases unmatched to any gene: 15. The CDR3 here is CASSQGSSGRAPIYEQYF. The CDR3 DNA reads as TGTGCCAGCAGCCAAGGATCAAGTGGGAGGGCCCCCATCTACGAGCAGTACTTC.

The chain couples TRBV7-9 to TRBJ1-2; D remains unclear. Germline CDR1 and CDR2: SEHNR and FQNEAQ (reference sequence). The germline V and J ends were trimmed by 2 bases and 3 bases, with 10 bases remaining between them. This CDR3 spans 14 amino acids. CDR3 region: CASSLSRGDYGYTF. CDR3 sequence (DNA): TGTGCCAGCAGCTTATCCCGGGGAGACTATGGCTACACCTTC.